The 26 T cell receptor beta chains in this list originate from one sample, sequenced in a study of cytomegalovirus exposure and HLA in healthy donors. A multiplex PCR was run with 60 Vbeta primers and 13 Jbeta primers. Method: immunoSEQ multiplex PCR; TCRdb's copy keeps in-frame clones and lacks some. The profile shows over 100,000 clones, roughly 80% of them singletons. Sequences were obtained from PBMCs. The receptors were gathered from a woman aged 40 to 49 in good health and CMV-seropositive.

The chain employs TRBV10-3 and TRBJ1-2; 11 bases agree with TRBD1. The CDR3 is 15 residues long. With 5 bases clipped from V and 3 bases from J, the junction kept 5 bases outside the gene matches. Germline CDR1 reads ENHRY; CDR2 reads SYGVKD. CDR3 amino acids: CAISRTGGAHYGYTF. The CDR3 coding sequence is TGTGCCATCAGTAGGACAGGGGGCGCGCACTATGGCTACACCTTC.

The chain carries TRBV2 and TRBJ1-2, with 7 bases lining up with TRBD1. Trimming at V came to 4 bases and at J to 1 base, leaving 0 bases not matched to a gene. CDR1 is SNHLY, CDR2 FYNNEI, per germline. The CDR3 has 13 amino acids. The CDR3 region is CASSGQGNYGYTF. CDR3 nucleotide sequence: TGTGCCAGCAGTGGACAGGGTAACTATGGCTACACCTTC. Variable domain in full (rest from reference TRBV2 and TRBJ1-2): EPEVTQTPSHQVTQMGQEVILRCVPISNHLYFYWYRQILGQKVEFLVSFYNNEISEKSEIFDDQFSVERPDGSNFTLKIRSTKLEDSAMYFCASSGQGNYGYTFGSGTRLTVV.

The chain links TRBV23-1 to TRBJ2-7, with 7 bases aligning to TRBD1. TRBV23-1 is filed as an ORF, its function uncertain. This CDR3 is 15 amino acids long. Trimming at V came to 8 bases and at J to 5 bases, leaving 15 bases not matched to a gene. DNA of the CDR3: TGCGCCAGCCTCCAGTCGACAGGGTCAACCCACGAGCAGTACTTC. Protein: CASLQSTGSTHEQYF.

The CDR3 here is CASSPETGQTGYTF. The CDR3 DNA reads TGTGCCAGCTCACCTGAGACCGGACAGACTGGCTACACCTTC. This chain joins TRBV18 and TRBJ1-2, with a possible D match to TRBD1 (6 bases). The CDR3 runs 14 residues. Looked up from germline, CDR1 is KGHSH and CDR2 is LQKENI. The germline V and J ends were trimmed by 3 bases and 7 bases, with 15 bases remaining between them. The full variable domain, completed using reference TRBV18 and TRBJ1-2, is NAGVMQNPRHLVRRRGQEARLRCSPMKGHSHVYWYRQLPEEGLKFMVYLQKENIIDESGMPKERFSAEFPKEGPSILRIQQVVRGDSAAYFCASSPETGQTGYTFGSGTRLTVV.

Notes on this clone: At one end, the junction sequence differs from germline, possibly due to a read error. V and J are TRBV7-2 and TRBJ2-1, with D possibly matching TRBD1 (5 bases). The germline CDR1 and CDR2 sequences are SGHTA and FQGNSA. This CDR3 is 14 amino acids long. This chain's CDR3 is CASSLERGGPRNVF. CDR3 sequence (DNA): TGTGCCAGCAGCTTAGAAAGGGGCGGTCCCCGGAACGTCTTC.

For the CDR3, the DNA is TGTGCCAGCAGTTTATCAGGGTATGATGGCTACACCTTC. Its translation is CASSLSGYDGYTF. The chain employs TRBV28 and TRBJ1-2; D possibly corresponds to TRBD1 (5 bases). This CDR3 is 13 amino acids long. V was trimmed by 1 base and J by 6 bases, leaving 9 bases between them. Per the germline V gene, CDR1 is MDHEN and CDR2 is SYDVKM.

For this clone: A read error may account for a junction end that differs from germline. CDR3 region: CSSSLERWNTGELFF. The CDR3 DNA follows: TGTTCCAGCAGCTTAGAACGGTGGAACACCGGGGAGCTGTTTTTT. The V call is TRBV7-9, the J call TRBJ2-2, with D uncertain. CDR3 length: 15 amino acids. Germline-derived CDR1 and CDR2 are SEHNR and FQNEAQ (reference sequence).

This clone was picked up a small number of times. The V call is TRBV11-2, the J call TRBJ2-7; 9 bases are shared with TRBD1. This CDR3 is built from 15 residues. Per germline, CDR1 SGHAT and CDR2 FQNNGV. V dropped 5 bases and J dropped 7; count of bases not matched to a gene: 12. Written as DNA, the CDR3 is TGTGCCAGCAGCCCGGGGGACAGGGCGCTGAGGGAGCAGTACTTC. Protein sequence: CASSPGDRALREQYF.

The J gene is TRBJ2-3, the V gene TRBV6-4; 13 bases are a match to TRBD2. With 3 bases clipped from V and 1 base from J, the junction kept 1 base outside the gene matches. The CDR3 extends over 16 amino acids. Germline assignment: CDR1 MRHNA and CDR2 SNTAGT. Here the CDR3 DNA reads TGTGCCAGCAGTGAGGGGACTAGCGGGGGCACAGATACGCAGTATTTT. Protein: CASSEGTSGGTDTQYF.

V is TRBV15 and J is TRBJ2-7, with 10 nucleotides matching TRBD1. The CDR3 is 17 amino acids. J gave up 3 bases and V 2 bases, and 10 bases lay outside the gene matches. CDR1 and CDR2 from the germline V gene are LNHNV and YYDKDF (reference sequence). In nucleotides, the CDR3 is TGTGCCACCAGCAGAAGCACTACGGGACAGGGGATCTACGAGCAGTACTTC. It encodes CATSRSTTGQGIYEQYF.

The chain links TRBV7-2 to TRBJ1-2; 7 bases are a match to TRBD1. Germline loops: CDR1 SGHTA, CDR2 FQGNSA. V was pared by 1 base and J by 4 bases, with 15 bases of the junction left unmatched. This CDR3 is 18 amino acids long. CDR3 residues: CASSLVGPGGDRLYGYTF. The CDR3 nucleotides read TGTGCCAGCAGCTTAGTCGGTCCAGGGGGAGATAGACTCTATGGCTACACCTTC.

This clone has more than one count but fewer than ten. The CDR3 bases are TGTGCCAGCAGTTACTCGAACAGGGGGCCCACCGGGGAGCTGTTTTTT. Protein: CASSYSNRGPTGELFF. The gene calls are TRBV6-5 and TRBJ2-2, with TRBD1 matching over 9 bases. V lost 0 bases to trimming and J lost 4 bases; unmatched junction nucleotides: 3. The CDR3 has 16 residues. Germline values: CDR1 MNHEY, CDR2 SVGAGI.

The rearrangement links TRBV5-1 to TRBJ2-1, with TRBD1 matching 7 bases. With V trimmed by 7 bases and J by 6 bases, 13 bases remained unmatched. Germline V gene data show CDR1 as SGHRS and CDR2 as YFSETQ. This CDR3 spans 15 amino acids. DNA of the CDR3: TGCGCCAGCCTCCTTACCCCGACAGGGAGCAATGAGCAGTTCTTC. It yields the protein CASLLTPTGSNEQFF. Using reference TRBV5-1 and TRBJ2-1 for the parts outside the CDR3, the full variable domain is KAGVTQTPRYLIKTRGQQVTLSCSPISGHRSVSWYQQTPGQGLQFLFEYFSETQRNKGNFPGRFSGRQFSNSRSEMNVSTLELGDSALYLCASLLTPTGSNEQFFGPGTRLTVL.

V usage is TRBV7-3 and J usage is TRBJ2-2, with D unresolved. This CDR3 has 13 residues. Germline CDR1 reads SGHTA; CDR2 reads FQGTGA. Trimming left V 4 bases short and J 1 base short, with 4 bases between. The CDR3 DNA follows: TGTGCCAGCAGCTCGGGGAACACCGGGGAGCTGTTTTTT. Protein product: CASSSGNTGELFF.

V is TRBV19 and J is TRBJ2-4; TRBD1 aligns across 7 bases. Trimming removed 5 bases from V and 0 bases from J; junction bases left unmatched: 13. The CDR3 spans 18 residues. Germline CDR1 is LNHDA and CDR2 is SQIVND (reference sequence). For the CDR3, the DNA is TGTGCCAGTAGTGTGCCGGGACAGCTGACGCTAGCCAAAAACATTCAGTACTTC. Translated, it gives CASSVPGQLTLAKNIQYF.

This chain uses TRBV30 with TRBJ2-5, with 9 positions matching TRBD1. V shed 2 bases, J shed 1 base, and the junction held 5 bases outside the gene matches. Germline-derived CDR1 and CDR2 are GTSNPN and SVGIG (reference sequence). The CDR3 length is 15 residues. CDR3 region: CAWSLRTGAQETQYF. The CDR3 DNA is TGTGCCTGGAGTTTGCGGACAGGGGCCCAAGAGACCCAGTACTTC.

This clone was picked up a small number of times. The chain employs TRBV6-5 and TRBJ2-1, with TRBD2 matching 8 bases. From germline, CDR1 is MNHEY and CDR2 SVGAGI. After removal of 4 bases from V and 4 bases from J, the junction contained 6 bases not matched to a gene. The CDR3 has 15 amino acids. CDR3 in DNA: TGTGCCAGCAGTTTTACTAGCGGAGGGTACAATGAGCAGTTCTTC. Its translation: CASSFTSGGYNEQFF.

In its sample, this clone ranks as medium-sized. The chain uses TRBV7-3 and TRBJ2-6; 9 nucleotides match TRBD1. This CDR3 spans 16 amino acids. J gave up 1 base and V 5 bases, and 3 bases lay outside the gene matches. The germline V gene has CDR1 SGHTA and CDR2 FQGTGA. This CDR3 reads CASSLTGGSGANVLTF. In DNA form, the CDR3 reads TGTGCCAGCAGCCTGACAGGGGGTTCTGGGGCCAACGTCCTGACTTTC.

This sequence joins TRBV5-7 and TRBJ2-2; 7 bases match TRBD1. TRBV5-7 is annotated as an ORF whose role is uncertain. CDR3 length equals 17 residues. The trim removed 5 bases at V and 4 bases at J, leaving 14 bases unmatched. Here the CDR3 reads CASSSGRSTGSTGELFF. The CDR3 bases are TGTGCCAGCAGTTCAGGCCGTTCGACAGGGAGCACCGGGGAGCTGTTTTTT.

The chain couples TRBV7-2 to TRBJ1-2; perhaps TRBD1 as D (5 bases). Trimming stripped 9 bases from V and 6 bases from J, with 23 bases between. This CDR3 region has 15 residues. In germline, CDR1 is SGHTA, CDR2 FQGNSA. This CDR3 is CASPRGGVLNDGYTF. The CDR3 nucleotides are TGTGCCAGTCCTCGGGGGGGGGTTTTAAACGATGGCTACACCTTC.

The rearrangement joins TRBV5-1 to TRBJ1-5, with TRBD1 matching 12 bases. Germline V CDR1 and CDR2: SGHRS, YFSETQ. V shed 4 bases, J shed 7 bases, and the junction held 9 bases outside the gene matches. CDR3 length equals 16 residues. CDR3 sequence (DNA): TGCGCCAGCAGCCCGGGACAGGGGGCCTTCAGGCAGCCCCAGCATTTT. This codes for CASSPGQGAFRQPQHF.

V gene TRBV5-1 combines with J gene TRBJ2-3; 9 positions agree with TRBD1. With V trimmed by 0 bases and J by 1 base, 0 bases remained unmatched. The CDR3 consists of 15 residues. From germline, CDR1 is SGHRS and CDR2 YFSETQ. The CDR3 DNA is TGCGCCAGCAGCTTGGGGGACAGGGGCACAGATACGCAGTATTTT. It encodes CASSLGDRGTDTQYF. Filled out from reference TRBV5-1 and TRBJ2-3, the complete variable domain reads KAGVTQTPRYLIKTRGQQVTLSCSPISGHRSVSWYQQTPGQGLQFLFEYFSETQRNKGNFPGRFSGRQFSNSRSEMNVSTLELGDSALYLCASSLGDRGTDTQYFGPGTRLTVL.

The V and J genes are TRBV9 and TRBJ2-2, with TRBD2 identical over 11 bases. V dropped 3 bases and J dropped 1; count of bases not matched to a gene: 8. The CDR3 is 18 amino acids. CDR1 and CDR2 from the germline V gene are SGDLS and YYNGEE. The CDR3 is CASSESPGLAVNTGELFF. As DNA, the CDR3 is TGTGCCAGCAGCGAGAGCCCGGGACTAGCGGTGAACACCGGGGAGCTGTTTTTT.

The chain has TRBV5-1 and TRBJ1-1; D gene unclear. Germline V gives CDR1 SGHRS, CDR2 YFSETQ. This CDR3 region has 15 residues. With 1 base removed from V and 6 bases from J, the gap between germline ends came to 16 bases. For the CDR3, the DNA is TGCGCCAGCAGCTTGAACGGCGGCCGGATGGCTGAAGCTTTCTTT. Protein product: CASSLNGGRMAEAFF.

The sample holds one count of this clone. The chain couples TRBV4-2 to TRBJ1-3, with no clear D. The germline CDR1 and CDR2 sequences are LGHNA and YNFKEQ. The CDR3 runs 17 residues. V was trimmed by 1 base and J by 4 bases, leaving 17 bases between them. The CDR3 DNA reads TGTGCCAGCAGCCAAGCCCCCATTTCAGGCGGGGGAAACACCATATATTTT. Its translation: CASSQAPISGGGNTIYF.

DNA of the CDR3: TGTGCCAGTAGTATAGCGGGGGGCAGGTCCTACGAGCAGTACTTC. Its translation: CASSIAGGRSYEQYF. The V call is TRBV19, the J call TRBJ2-7; D possibly corresponds to TRBD2 (7 bases). CDR3 length: 15 residues. Germline CDR1 and CDR2: LNHDA and SQIVND (reference sequence). The V end was cut by 1 base, the J end by 1 base, with 11 bases between.